Each of the 10 T cell receptor beta chains below was sequenced from the same sample in a study of T cells in Graves' hyperthyroidism and ophthalmopathy. The CDR3 regions of TCR beta were amplified from RNA transcripts. HTBI primers drove first-round RT-PCR of the TCR CDR3. TCRdb used MiXCR to reprocess the multiplex PCR reads, holding one entry per CDR3 protein. The sample yields about 510,000 distinct CDR3 sequences, around 15% seen once. Source material: blood. These receptors were collected from a woman in her forties with Graves' hyperthyroidism.

This clonotype occurred many times. In nucleotides, the CDR3 is TGTGCCAGCAGCCAAGGAACCGGGACTAATGAGCAGTACTTC. It encodes CASSQGTGTNEQYF. The chain is built from TRBV3-1 and TRBJ2-7, with 7 nucleotides matching TRBD2. From germline, CDR1 is LGHDT and CDR2 YNNKEL (reference sequence). The CDR3 contains 14 residues. V dropped 1 base and J dropped 7; count of bases not matched to a gene: 7.

This clonotype showed up many times. This chain connects TRBV7-3 to TRBJ2-7, with TRBD1 matching 9 bases. Trimming cost V 6 bases and J 6 bases; bases outside gene matches: 6. The CDR3 extends over 13 amino acids. Germline V gene data show CDR1 as SGHTA and CDR2 as FQGTGA. CDR3 residues: CASSPDRGSEQYF. The CDR3 DNA is TGTGCCAGCAGTCCGGACAGGGGATCCGAGCAGTACTTC.

This clonotype was found once. One end of the junction varies from germline; a read error may be responsible. The chain recombines TRBV19 with TRBJ2-1, with TRBD2 matching 10 bases. The CDR3 totals 16 residues. Germline V gene lookup returns CDR1 LNHDA and CDR2 SQIVND (reference sequence). CDR3: CASRPPSGGFYNGQFF. CDR3 nucleotides: TGTGCCAGTAGGCCCCCTAGCGGGGGTTTCTACAATGGGCAGTTCTTC.

This clonotype was detected many times. The CDR3 DNA reads TGTGCCAGCAGCTTGGCCGGGCGCAGGGGCGCGTATGGCTACACCTTC. It is translated as CASSLAGRRGAYGYTF. The rearrangement links TRBV5-6 to TRBJ1-2; tentatively, D is TRBD1 (6 bases). The CDR3 extends over 16 amino acids. Germline loops: CDR1 SGHDT, CDR2 YYEEEE. Trimming took off 0 bases at V and 5 bases at J, with 17 bases between the two ends.

This clonotype was seen a few times. The V call is TRBV7-8, the J call TRBJ2-5; 10 bases align to TRBD2. V trimming: 7 bases; J trimming: 4 bases; junction bases outside the gene matches: 15. The CDR3 has 17 amino acids. Per germline, CDR1 SGHVS and CDR2 FQNEAQ. The CDR3 reads CASIPRWGLAGAETQYF. The CDR3 DNA sequence: TGTGCCAGCATCCCTCGGTGGGGGCTAGCGGGAGCAGAGACCCAGTACTTC.

This clonotype appeared a few times. This sequence joins TRBV5-1 and TRBJ2-1, with 9 bases matching TRBD2. CDR1 and CDR2 from the germline V gene are SGHRS and YFSETQ. CDR3 length equals 17 residues. Trimming took 3 bases from V and 7 from J; bases not matched to a gene: 14. The CDR3 is CASSSEGLATLGNEQFF. CDR3 bases: TGCGCCAGCAGCTCAGAGGGACTAGCTACACTCGGGAATGAGCAGTTCTTC.

In this sample, this clonotype turned up a few times. The rearrangement joins TRBV7-9 to TRBJ2-5; TRBD1 is a possible D gene (6 bases). Germline V lookup: CDR1 SEHNR, CDR2 FQNEAQ (reference sequence). The length of the CDR3 is 15 residues. V gave up 5 bases and J gave up 7 bases, with 20 bases separating them. CDR3 sequence reads: CASSPGQFGLGTQYF. CDR3 nucleotides: TGTGCCAGCAGCCCAGGACAGTTCGGGTTAGGGACCCAGTACTTC. Together with reference TRBV7-9 and TRBJ2-5, the CDR3 gives the full variable domain: DTGVSQNPRHKITKRGQNVTFRCDPISEHNRLYWYRQTLGQGPEFLTYFQNEAQLEKSRLLSDRFSAERPKGSFSTLEIQRTEQGDSAMYLCASSPGQFGLGTQYFGPGTRLLVL.

V and J are TRBV29-1 and TRBJ2-7; 9 bases fit TRBD2. The CDR3 is made up of 14 amino acids. J lost 1 base, V lost 4 bases, and 5 bases had no gene match. Germline CDR1 reads SQVTM; CDR2 reads ANQGSEA. CDR3 loop: CSVGLAGISYEQYF. CDR3 DNA sequence: TGCAGCGTTGGGCTAGCGGGAATATCCTACGAGCAGTACTTC.

This clonotype has a handful of counts. The gene calls are TRBV12-3 or TRBV12-4 and TRBJ2-7; D is undetermined. This CDR3 comprises 12 residues. Deletions cut 4 bases from V and 5 bases from J, with 9 bases between. CDR3 bases: TGTGCCAGCAGTTCCTATGGGAACGAGCAGTACTTC. Protein: CASSSYGNEQYF.

This clonotype has more than one count but fewer than ten. The chain couples TRBV5-6 to TRBJ2-7, with 7 bases matching TRBD1. The ends lost 3 bases at V and 3 bases at J; junction bases unmatched: 12. CDR3 length equals 16 residues. The germline CDR1 and CDR2 sequences are SGHDT and YYEEEE. The CDR3 here is CASSSGGQHPVYEQYF. The CDR3 nucleotides are TGTGCCAGCAGCTCAGGGGGACAGCACCCCGTCTACGAGCAGTACTTC.